Following are 19 T cell receptor beta chains from one sample sequenced in a study of blood T cell repertoires in COVID-19. Method: immunoSEQ multiplex PCR; TCRdb's copy keeps in-frame clones and lacks some. The table includes tens of thousands of clones, 80% to 85% detected once. Material for sequencing was peripheral blood. The receptors were sampled from a man in his 60s with acute or convalescent COVID-19.

CDR3 DNA sequence: TGTGCCTGGGATACAGGGTTAGGCGGAAACACCATATATTTT. Protein sequence: CAWDTGLGGNTIYF. The V gene is TRBV30, the J gene TRBJ1-3, with a weak D call TRBD1 (6 bases). Looked up from germline, CDR1 is GTSNPN and CDR2 is SVGIG (reference sequence). The CDR3 length is 14 residues. The V and J ends lost 5 bases and 4 bases respectively, with 15 bases between them.

This clone was recorded a few times. The same CDR3 arises from other DNA sequences in this sample as well. As DNA, the CDR3 is TGTGCCAGCAGTTACAGTCCCCAGGGAAACACTGAAGCTTTCTTT. Protein: CASSYSPQGNTEAFF. This rearrangement joins TRBV6-5 to TRBJ1-1; D may be TRBD1 (5 bases). The CDR3 sequence is 15 residues long. Germline CDR1 is MNHEY and CDR2 is SVGAGI. Trimming stripped 2 bases from V and 2 bases from J, with 12 bases between.

The rearrangement links TRBV5-1 to TRBJ1-2; TRBD1 agrees at 7 bases. The germline V gene encodes CDR1 SGHRS and CDR2 YFSETQ. Trimming cost V 5 bases and J 1 base; bases outside gene matches: 11. This CDR3 is 16 amino acids long. CDR3 region: CASSLSGTAFNYGYTF. For the CDR3, the DNA is TGCGCCAGCAGTCTCTCCGGGACAGCCTTTAACTATGGCTACACCTTC.

V and J are TRBV5-8 and TRBJ2-5, with TRBD1 matching 7 bases. The CDR3 is 13 amino acids. Looked up from germline, CDR1 is SGHTS and CDR2 is YDEGEE. Trimming removed 4 bases from V and 1 base from J; junction bases left unmatched: 1. The CDR3 loop is CASSRDSQETQYF. CDR3 nucleotides: TGTGCCAGCAGCCGGGACAGCCAAGAGACCCAGTACTTC.

The DNA of the CDR3 is TGTGCCAGTAGTATAGGCGAGTGGACTGAAGCTTTCTTT. Protein product: CASSIGEWTEAFF. The chain carries TRBV19 and TRBJ1-1; the D is unclear. Germline V gene data show CDR1 as LNHDA and CDR2 as SQIVND (reference sequence). V lost 1 base and J lost 5, with 8 bases in between. The CDR3 loop spans 13 amino acids. Variable domain in full (rest from reference TRBV19 and TRBJ1-1): DGGITQSPKYLFRKEGQNVTLSCEQNLNHDAMYWYRQDPGQGLRLIYYSQIVNDFQKGDIAEGYSVSREKKESFPLTVTSAQKNPTAFYLCASSIGEWTEAFFGQGTRLTVV.

V usage is TRBV24-1 and J usage is TRBJ1-2, with 9 bases aligning to TRBD1. Unmatched junction bases numbered 6, after V lost 4 bases and J lost 1 base. Germline V gives CDR1 KGHDR, CDR2 SFDVKD. The CDR3 sequence is 16 residues long. As DNA, the CDR3 is TGTGCCACCAGTGACCTGACAGGGGGAGTTAACTATGGCTACACCTTC. Protein sequence: CATSDLTGGVNYGYTF.

This chain connects TRBV7-2 to TRBJ2-5; possibly TRBD1 for D (6 bases). Per germline, CDR1 SGHTA and CDR2 FQGNSA. Trimming took off 5 bases at V and 5 bases at J, with 27 bases between the two ends. The CDR3 totals 18 residues. Here the CDR3 reads CASSTPTGTRRPGETQYF. CDR3 coding DNA: TGTGCCAGCAGCACCCCGACAGGCACTCGCCGACCAGGGGAGACCCAGTACTTC.

V gene TRBV5-6 combines with J gene TRBJ2-7; TRBD1 aligns across 7 bases. CDR3 length equals 14 residues. Germline V lookup: CDR1 SGHDT, CDR2 YYEEEE. With 0 bases clipped from V and 6 bases from J, the junction kept 6 bases outside the gene matches. CDR3 sequence: CASSLVQGRTEQYF. The CDR3 coding sequence is TGTGCCAGCAGCTTGGTACAGGGGCGGACCGAGCAGTACTTC. The full variable domain, rest sourced from reference TRBV5-6 and TRBJ2-7, is DAGVTQSPTHLIKTRGQQVTLRCSPKSGHDTVSWYQQALGQGPQFIFQYYEEEERQRGNFPDRFSGHQFPNYSSELNVNALLLGDSALYLCASSLVQGRTEQYFGPGTRLTVT.

This chain joins TRBV21-1 and TRBJ1-1. TRBV21-1 is annotated as a pseudogene. The CDR3 has 16 amino acids. The CDR3 reads CASSKVRGLRNTEAFF. The CDR3 nucleotides are TGTGCCAGCAGCAAAGTGCGGGGGCTGAGGAACACTGAAGCTTTCTTT.

The rearrangement links TRBV6-4 to TRBJ2-7, with a tentative D call TRBD1 (6 bases). V was pared by 4 bases and J by 3 bases, with 16 bases between. Germline V lookup: CDR1 MRHNA, CDR2 SNTAGT. The length of the CDR3 is 15 residues. CDR3 coding DNA: TGTGCCAGCAGTGCTGTGAGACAGGAGAACTACGAGCAGTACTTC. It codes for CASSAVRQENYEQYF.

V is TRBV11-2 and J is TRBJ2-7; D is undetermined. Per the germline V gene, CDR1 is SGHAT and CDR2 is FQNNGV. The CDR3 loop spans 13 amino acids. V shed 3 bases and J shed 2 bases, with 8 bases lying between them. This CDR3 reads CASSLLTAYEQYF. The CDR3 nucleotides read TGTGCCAGCAGCTTGCTAACAGCCTACGAGCAGTACTTC.

The rearrangement links TRBV6-5 to TRBJ1-6; 7 positions match TRBD1. Germline CDR1 and CDR2: MNHEY and SVGAGI. Trimming cost V 8 bases and J 1 base; bases outside gene matches: 2. The CDR3 is 14 residues long. The CDR3 nucleotides read TGTGCCAGCGTACAGGGGTCCTATAATTCACCCCTCCACTTT. Translated: CASVQGSYNSPLHF.

V usage is TRBV18 and J usage is TRBJ1-2; 9 nucleotides agree with TRBD1. The CDR3 has 15 amino acids. Trimming removed 3 bases from V and 4 bases from J; junction bases left unmatched: 6. Looked up from germline, CDR1 is KGHSH and CDR2 is LQKENI. The CDR3 region is CASSPTGGDVYGYTF. For the CDR3, the DNA is TGTGCCAGCTCACCCACAGGGGGCGATGTCTATGGCTACACCTTC.

The genes are TRBV2 and TRBJ2-7; 10 bases match TRBD1. V was clipped by 6 bases and J by 4 bases; unmatched bases: 9. The CDR3 totals 15 residues. In germline, CDR1 is SNHLY, CDR2 FYNNEI. The CDR3 DNA is TGTGCCAGCAGGGGGGACAGGGGAGAAACTTACGAGCAGTACTTC. This translates into CASRGDRGETYEQYF.

V is TRBV7-2 and J is TRBJ1-2; weak D call: TRBD1 (6 bases). Germline CDR1 SGHTA, CDR2 FQGNSA. The V and J ends lost 2 bases and 7 bases respectively, with 17 bases between them. The CDR3 runs 15 residues. Here the CDR3 DNA reads TGTGCCAGCAGCTTAATCGTGGTACAGGGCCGTGGCTACACCTTC. Amino acid sequence: CASSLIVVQGRGYTF.

This clone has more than one count but fewer than ten. The CDR3 is CASRQGLSNQPQHF. The CDR3 DNA follows: TGTGCCAGTAGACAGGGTTTGAGCAATCAGCCCCAGCATTTT. The gene calls are TRBV19 and TRBJ1-5, with D perhaps TRBD1 (6 bases). The germline V and J ends were trimmed by 6 bases and 1 base, with 10 bases remaining between them. The CDR3 consists of 14 residues. Germline CDR1 and CDR2: LNHDA and SQIVND (reference sequence).

The chain links TRBV3-1 (or the pseudogene TRBV3-2) to TRBJ2-6; D may be TRBD1 (5 bases). Trimming took 4 bases from V and 0 from J, leaving 7 bases between them. The CDR3 has 15 amino acids. Germline CDR1 is LGHDT and CDR2 is YNNKEL (reference sequence). The CDR3 DNA reads as TGTGCCAGCAGCCCCGACAGCTCTGGGGCCAACGTCCTGACTTTC. Its translation is CASSPDSSGANVLTF.

V and J are TRBV3-1 (or the pseudogene TRBV3-2) and TRBJ1-1; TRBD1 might be the D (5 bases). The CDR3 is 13 amino acids. The germline CDR1 and CDR2 sequences are LGHDT and YNNKEL (reference sequence). Trimming stripped 0 bases from V and 7 bases from J, with 9 bases between. The CDR3 loop reads CASSQERQNEAFF. As DNA, the CDR3 is TGTGCCAGCAGCCAAGAGAGACAGAATGAAGCTTTCTTT.

The chain couples TRBV30 to TRBJ1-3, with D perhaps matching TRBD1 (6 bases). Germline CDR1 GTSNPN, CDR2 SVGIG (reference sequence). The CDR3 is 14 amino acids. V lost 3 bases and J 4 bases, leaving 13 bases between the germline ends. For the CDR3, the DNA is TGTGCCTGGAGCACGGGACAAGCCGGAAACACCATATATTTT. Protein sequence: CAWSTGQAGNTIYF.